Shown below are 4 T cell receptor beta chains from a single sample sequenced in a study of PD-1 blockade in classical Hodgkin lymphoma. Every patient had relapsed following autologous stem cell transplantation, and cohorts differed in brentuximab vedotin exposure. Sequenced by immunoSEQ multiplex PCR; TCRdb stores in-frame clones only, minus some. The table has almost 100,000 clones, approximately 92% seen once. This specimen was peripheral blood mononuclear cells (PBMCs), taken at baseline. The receptors come from a human donor with classical Hodgkin lymphoma.

This clone was seen only a few times. The chain employs TRBV15 and TRBJ2-1; 8 nucleotides match TRBD2. The CDR3 consists of 13 residues. J was trimmed by 6 bases and V by 8 bases; bases with no gene match: 6. Germline V gene sequence: CDR1 LNHNV, CDR2 YYDKDF (reference sequence). The CDR3 sequence: CATLSREGNEQFF. In nucleotides, the CDR3 is TGTGCCACCTTGAGTCGGGAGGGCAATGAGCAGTTCTTC. The full variable domain, its missing parts supplied by reference TRBV15 and TRBJ2-1, is DAMVIQNPRYQVTQFGKPVTLSCSQTLNHNVMYWYQQKSSQAPKLLFHYYDKDFNNEADTPDNFQSRRPNTSFCFLDIRSPGLGDTAMYLCATLSREGNEQFFGPGTRLTVL.

The chain carries TRBV6-1 and TRBJ2-7; no clear D. Germline V gene sequence: CDR1 MNHNS, CDR2 SASEGT. Trimming removed 8 bases from V and 0 bases from J, with 20 bases in between. The CDR3 totals 16 residues. The CDR3 loop reads CASGGDRTTASYEQYF. The CDR3 region has the DNA TGTGCCAGCGGTGGAGACCGCACGACCGCCTCCTACGAGCAGTACTTC.

The CDR3 sequence: CASNLGTLDEQFF. The CDR3 nucleotides are TGCGCCAGCAACCTGGGCACCCTCGATGAGCAGTTCTTC. This chain connects TRBV5-1 to TRBJ2-1; D remains ambiguous. The germline V gene has CDR1 SGHRS and CDR2 YFSETQ. V was cut by 6 bases and J by 8 bases, with 15 bases left in between. The CDR3 is made up of 13 amino acids.

The chain joins TRBV4-1 to TRBJ1-4; TRBD1 matches at 7 bases. There are 14 residues in the CDR3. V shed 4 bases and J 13 bases; nucleotides not matched to a gene: 12. Germline V gives CDR1 MGHRA, CDR2 YSYEKL. This CDR3 is CASSLGTAGTVLFF. CDR3 coding DNA: TGCGCCAGCAGCCTTGGGACAGCGGGGACGGTACTGTTTTTT.